This entry lists 9 T cell receptor beta chains sequenced from one sample in a study of shared clonotypes between healthy human individuals. The method was immunoSEQ multiplex PCR; TCRdb's version includes in-frame clones alone and lacks a portion of them. The sample yields over a million clones, roughly 96% seen once. Input material: naive CD4+ T cells sorted from blood. Stated subset: CD45RA+ positively selected. The receptor source for this set is a young man in good health.

The chain joins TRBV7-9 to TRBJ2-1; D is possibly TRBD1 or TRBD2 (5 bases each). The CDR3 is 14 amino acids. Deletions cut 2 bases from V and 6 bases from J, with 11 bases between. Germline V CDR1 and CDR2: SEHNR, FQNEAQ (reference sequence). CDR3 nucleotide sequence: TGTGCCAGCAGCTTATTCGGGACCCTCAATGAGCAGTTCTTC. It is translated as CASSLFGTLNEQFF.

This clone was detected a few times. The rearrangement joins TRBV27 to TRBJ2-1; 10 bases match TRBD1. With 6 bases clipped from V and 6 bases from J, the junction kept 8 bases outside the gene matches. CDR1 MNHEY and CDR2 SMNVEV come from the germline V gene (reference sequence). The CDR3 length is 15 residues. CDR3 coding DNA: TGTGCCAGCAGGCTCCCGGGACAGGGGACCAATGAGCAGTTCTTC. It specifies CASRLPGQGTNEQFF.

V usage is TRBV14 and J usage is TRBJ2-1; D is undetermined. The germline V gene has CDR1 SGHDN and CDR2 FVKESK. The CDR3 covers 16 residues. With 4 bases removed from V and 6 bases from J, the gap between germline ends came to 19 bases. CDR3 sequence (DNA): TGTGCCAGCAGCCGATGGGCGGAAGGCGCTTTCAATGAGCAGTTCTTC. Encoded protein: CASSRWAEGAFNEQFF.

This rearrangement joins TRBV7-9 to TRBJ1-4; no reliable D call. Looked up from germline, CDR1 is SEHNR and CDR2 is FQNEAQ (reference sequence). This CDR3 region has 14 residues. Trimming stripped 5 bases from V and 1 base from J, with 8 bases between. The CDR3 sequence: CASSLTRTNEKLFF. The DNA for the CDR3 is TGTGCCAGCAGCCTTACCCGAACTAATGAAAAACTGTTTTTT.

The chain has TRBV5-1 and TRBJ2-7; maybe TRBD1 (6 bases). Germline V CDR1 and CDR2: SGHRS, YFSETQ. The CDR3 covers 13 residues. Between the trimmed V and J ends, which lost 2 bases and 3 bases, there was a span of 9 bases. Here the CDR3 reads CASSLQQGYEQYF. Written as DNA, the CDR3 is TGCGCCAGCAGCTTACAACAGGGCTACGAGCAGTACTTC.

The V gene is TRBV5-1, the J gene TRBJ1-1; the D is unclear. This CDR3 is built from 13 residues. Germline V gene lookup returns CDR1 SGHRS and CDR2 YFSETQ. Deletions cut 3 bases from V and 7 bases from J, with 13 bases between. CDR3 coding DNA: TGCGCCAGCAGCTGGTCGATCGGGGTTGAAGCTTTCTTT. Residues: CASSWSIGVEAFF.

This chain links TRBV5-1 with TRBJ2-1; D assignment may be TRBD1 or TRBD2 (7 bases each). Germline V gene data show CDR1 as SGHRS and CDR2 as YFSETQ. V lost 6 bases, J lost 9 bases, and 25 bases lay in between. The CDR3 loop spans 16 amino acids. Written as DNA, the CDR3 is TGCGCCAGCACCGCCTTTGGACAGGTAGGGAGGGGTGAGCAGTTCTTC. This codes for CASTAFGQVGRGEQFF.

The chain employs TRBV30 and TRBJ2-2; 7 bases match TRBD2. The V gene's germline CDR1 is GTSNPN and CDR2 SVGIG (reference sequence). The CDR3 runs 16 residues. The V gene end was trimmed by 2 bases and the J gene end by 3 bases; junction bases not matched to a gene: 9. CDR3 bases: TGTGCCTGGAGTCTGGGTGGGACTATTTACACCGGGGAGCTGTTTTTT. It encodes CAWSLGGTIYTGELFF.

The J gene is TRBJ2-5, the V gene TRBV11-2, with 11 bases fitting TRBD2. Germline values: CDR1 SGHAT, CDR2 FQNNGV. Germline trimming cut 5 bases from V and 5 bases from J; bases unmatched to any gene: 7. The CDR3 contains 15 residues. CDR3 sequence (DNA): TGTGCCAGCAGCCCACGACTAGCGGGACCGGAGACCCAGTACTTC. This gives the protein CASSPRLAGPETQYF.